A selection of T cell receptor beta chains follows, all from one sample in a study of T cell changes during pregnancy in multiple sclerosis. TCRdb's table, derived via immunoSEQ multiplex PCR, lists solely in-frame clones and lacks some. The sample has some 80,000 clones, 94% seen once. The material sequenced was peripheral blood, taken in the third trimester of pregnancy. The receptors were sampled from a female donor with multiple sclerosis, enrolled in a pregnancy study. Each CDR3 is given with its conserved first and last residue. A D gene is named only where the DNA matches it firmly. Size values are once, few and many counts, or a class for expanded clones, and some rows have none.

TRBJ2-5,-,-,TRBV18,CASSEEETQYF,TGTGCCAGCTCAGAGGAAGAGACCCAGTACTTC
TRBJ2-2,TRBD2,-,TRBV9,CASSGRGANTGELFF,TGTGCCTCTAGCGGGCGGGGAGCCAACACCGGGGAGCTGTTTTTT
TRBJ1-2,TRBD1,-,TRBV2,CASSEGQGDGYTF,TGTGCCAGCAGTGAGGGACAGGGCGATGGCTACACCTTC
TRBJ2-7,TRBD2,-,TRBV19,CASSIRGGGEQYF,TGTGCCAGTAGTATTCGGGGGGGAGGCGAGCAGTACTTC
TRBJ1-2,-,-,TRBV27,CASSSNPPGGYGYTF,TGTGCCAGCAGTTCCAACCCCCCCGGGGGGTATGGCTACACCTTC
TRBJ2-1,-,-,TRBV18,CASSPLYSPEASSYNEQFF,TGTGCCAGCTCACCTTTGTACAGCCCGGAGGCAAGCTCCTACAATGAGCAGTTCTTC
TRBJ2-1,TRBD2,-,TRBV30,CAWSGSTSGGQSSYNEQFF,TGTGCCTGGAGCGGGTCGACTAGCGGGGGCCAAAGCTCCTACAATGAGCAGTTCTTC
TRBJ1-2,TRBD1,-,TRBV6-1,CASSATGGPNYGYTF,TGTGCCAGCAGTGCGACAGGGGGGCCTAACTATGGCTACACCTTC
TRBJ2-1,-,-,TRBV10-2,CASSGADYNEQFF,TGCGCCAGCAGTGGGGCAGACTACAATGAGCAGTTCTTC
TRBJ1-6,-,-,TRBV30,CAWRTAGSSPLHF,TGTGCCTGGAGGACAGCCGGGAGTTCACCCCTCCACTTT
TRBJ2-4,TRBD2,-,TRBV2,CASRGLVQYF,TGTGCCAGCAGGGGACTAGTTCAGTACTTC
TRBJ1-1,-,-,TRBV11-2,CASSRGLGPLGTEAFF,TGTGCCAGCAGCCGAGGGCTAGGGCCCCTTGGCACTGAAGCTTTCTTT
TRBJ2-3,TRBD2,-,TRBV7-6,CASSLGTSHTDTQYF,TGTGCCAGCAGCTTAGGGACTAGTCACACAGATACGCAGTATTTT
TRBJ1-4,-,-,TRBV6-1,CASSEAAPRGSREKLFF,TGTGCCAGCAGTGAAGCCGCGCCCAGGGGCTCAAGGGAAAAACTGTTTTTT
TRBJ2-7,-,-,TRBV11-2,CASSSRLSWDEQYF,TGTGCCAGCAGCTCCCGACTATCTTGGGACGAGCAGTACTTC
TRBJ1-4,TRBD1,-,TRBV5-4,CASSRDRVREKLFF,TGTGCCAGCAGCCGGGACAGGGTTAGGGAAAAACTGTTTTTT
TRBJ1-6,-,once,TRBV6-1,CASSVEYSPLHF,TGTGCCAGCAGTGTAGAATATTCACCCCTCCACTTT
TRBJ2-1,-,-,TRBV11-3,CASSDYRVNNEQFF,TGTGCCAGCAGCGACTACAGGGTGAACAATGAGCAGTTCTTC
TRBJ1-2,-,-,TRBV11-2,CASSYARQGYGYTF,TGTGCCAGCAGCTACGCGAGGCAGGGCTATGGCTACACCTTC
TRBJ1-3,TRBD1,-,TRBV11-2,CASSLDRGLYTIYF,TGTGCCAGCAGCTTGGACAGGGGGTTATACACCATATATTTT
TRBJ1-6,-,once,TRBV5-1,CASSHTGIGSPLHF,TGCGCCAGCAGCCATACAGGGATAGGTTCACCCCTCCACTTT
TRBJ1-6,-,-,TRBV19,CASVVVSYNSPLHF,TGTGCCAGTGTAGTGGTATCCTATAATTCACCCCTCCACTTT
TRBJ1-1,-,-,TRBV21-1,CARAGGGAGRVNTEAFF,TGTGCCAGGGCGGGGGGTGGTGCAGGTCGGGTCAACACTGAAGCTTTCTTT
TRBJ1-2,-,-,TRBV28,CASSSTAPYGYTF,TGTGCCAGCAGTTCAACAGCCCCCTATGGCTACACCTTC
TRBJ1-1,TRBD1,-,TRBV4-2,CASSHSGQGSRNTEAFF,TGTGCCAGCAGCCACAGCGGACAGGGATCTAGGAACACTGAAGCTTTCTTT
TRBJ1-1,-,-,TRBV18,CASSTSLNTEAFF,TGTGCCAGCTCTACCAGTCTGAACACTGAAGCTTTCTTT
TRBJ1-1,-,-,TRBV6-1,CASSLPRQGLTEAFF,TGTGCCAGCAGTCTCCCCCGCCAGGGGCTCACTGAAGCTTTCTTT
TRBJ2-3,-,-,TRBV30,CAWSAGHSTGTDTQYF,TGTGCCTGGAGTGCGGGCCATTCGACAGGCACAGATACGCAGTATTTT
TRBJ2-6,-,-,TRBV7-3,CASSPDSYSGANVLTF,TGTGCCAGCAGCCCGGACAGTTACTCTGGGGCCAACGTCCTGACTTTC
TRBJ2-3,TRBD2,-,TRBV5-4,CASSLGTSGEDTQYF,TGTGCCAGCAGCCTAGGGACTAGCGGGGAGGATACGCAGTATTTT
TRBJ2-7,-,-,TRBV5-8,CASSLAISLRRAWAPYEQYF,TGTGCCAGCAGCTTGGCCATATCTCTTCGGAGGGCTTGGGCTCCCTACGAGCAGTACTTC
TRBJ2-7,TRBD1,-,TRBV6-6,CASRLTGGPLEYEQYF,TGTGCCAGCAGGTTAACAGGGGGCCCCTTAGAGTACGAGCAGTACTTC
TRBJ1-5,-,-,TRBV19,CASGRTTNQPQHF,TGTGCCAGTGGTAGGACTACTAATCAGCCCCAGCATTTT
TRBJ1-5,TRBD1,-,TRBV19,CATLPDRNQPQHF,TGTGCCACCTTACCGGACAGGAATCAGCCCCAGCATTTT
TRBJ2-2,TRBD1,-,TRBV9,CASRSGTVTGELFF,TGTGCCAGCAGATCCGGGACAGTCACCGGGGAGCTGTTTTTT
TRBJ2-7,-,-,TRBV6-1,CASSDRGYEQYF,TGTGCCAGCAGTGACAGAGGCTACGAGCAGTACTTC
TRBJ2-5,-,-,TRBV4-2,CASSQLHTAQETQYF,TGTGCCAGCAGCCAATTACATACCGCCCAAGAGACCCAGTACTTC
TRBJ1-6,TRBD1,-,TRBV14,CASSPVTGGRSPLHF,TGTGCCAGCAGCCCGGTGACAGGGGGCCGTTCACCCCTCCACTTT
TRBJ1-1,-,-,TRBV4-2,CASSPGGGTEAFF,TGTGCCAGCAGCCCGGGGGGGGGCACTGAAGCTTTCTTT
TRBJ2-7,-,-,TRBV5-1,CASSLLSDSTYEQYF,TGCGCCAGCAGCTTGTTGTCGGACAGTACCTACGAGCAGTACTTC
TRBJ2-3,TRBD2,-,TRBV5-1,CASSLAAGGNTDTQYF,TGCGCCAGCAGCTTGGCGGCGGGGGGGAACACAGATACGCAGTATTTT
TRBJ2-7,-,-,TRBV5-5,CASTPMFSLLGNEQYF,TGTGCCAGCACCCCGATGTTTTCACTCCTGGGCAACGAGCAGTACTTC
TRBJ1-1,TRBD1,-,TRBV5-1,CASSGVGQGNTEAFF,TGCGCCAGCAGCGGCGTGGGACAGGGGAACACTGAAGCTTTCTTT
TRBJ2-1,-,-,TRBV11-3,CASSLGRGSYNEQFF,TGTGCCAGCAGCTTGGGGCGGGGATCATATAATGAGCAGTTCTTC
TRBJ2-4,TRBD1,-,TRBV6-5,CASSYSGTGKNIQYF,TGTGCCAGCAGTTACTCCGGGACAGGGAAAAACATTCAGTACTTC
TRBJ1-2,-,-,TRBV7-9,CASSSLGGFDGYTF,TGTGCCAGCAGCTCCCTGGGGGGGTTCGATGGCTACACCTTC
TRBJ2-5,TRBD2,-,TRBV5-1,CASSRSSGGLHGETQYF,TGCGCCAGCAGCAGATCTAGCGGGGGGCTCCACGGGGAGACCCAGTACTTC
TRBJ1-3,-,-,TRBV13,CASSLAGAKATGNTIYF,TGTGCCAGCAGCTTAGCAGGGGCGAAGGCAACTGGAAACACCATATATTTT
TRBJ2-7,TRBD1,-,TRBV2,CASRMGQATDEQYF,TGTGCCAGCAGGATGGGACAGGCTACGGACGAGCAGTACTTC
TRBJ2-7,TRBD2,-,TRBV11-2,CASSLGAGGYEQYF,TGTGCCAGCAGCTTAGGAGCGGGGGGCTACGAGCAGTACTTC
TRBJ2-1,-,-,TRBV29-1,CSDGSGTSVYNEQFF,TGCAGCGACGGTTCCGGGACATCGGTCTACAATGAGCAGTTCTTC
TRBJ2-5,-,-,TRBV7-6,CASSPVETQYF,TGTGCCAGCAGCCCAGTCGAGACCCAGTACTTC
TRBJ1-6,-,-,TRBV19,CASSSSGAGNSPLHF,TGTGCCAGTAGTTCTTCAGGGGCAGGGAATTCACCCCTCCACTTT
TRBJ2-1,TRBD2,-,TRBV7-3,CASSLTGSGGNEQFF,TGTGCCAGCAGCTTAACCGGATCGGGGGGCAATGAGCAGTTCTTC
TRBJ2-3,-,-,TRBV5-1,CASSYAVADTQYF,TGCGCCAGCAGCTATGCAGTGGCAGATACGCAGTATTTT
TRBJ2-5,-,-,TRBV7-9,CASSLVGQPEETQYF,TGTGCCAGCAGCTTAGTAGGACAGCCTGAAGAGACCCAGTACTTC
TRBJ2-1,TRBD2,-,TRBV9,CASSVATAGGTREQFF,TGTGCCAGCAGCGTAGCTACTGCGGGGGGTACAAGAGAGCAGTTCTTC